The present entry profiles one TCR beta chain with its context. The antigen it binds to is not known. Nothing much larger sits one base from this clone, and base qualities are not available. The sample comes from a study of shared clonotypes between healthy human individuals (dated by TCRdb to 2018 to 2021). At the level of the whole study: The cohort included three men and a couple of women between 18 and 49 years of age. For each donor, three plates each were used for CD4 naive and CD4 memory, two plates were used for CD8 naive, and one plate was used for CD8 memory. The study deeply sequenced blood TCR repertoires of five healthy adults to estimate repertoire size and the extent of clonotype sharing between individuals. To increase sequencing depth and limit assay-specific biases, different laboratories used diverse techniques to prepare libraries and sequence TCR repertoires. Per donor, leukapheresis produced somewhere between about 0.85 and 8.9 billion PBMCs.

Using the deep immunoSEQ assay, multiplex PCR amplified TCR CDR3 regions from genomic DNA. Extracted genomic DNA from each cell subset was distributed evenly across all wells of several immunoSEQ 96-well plates, and each plate was treated as a replicate. Each replicate PCR for sorted subsets received about 0.2 ug genomic DNA, equal to tens of thousands of T cell genomes. Purified libraries were measured with a Qubit 3.0 fluorometer, size-checked on a Bioanalyzer 2100, and measured again with the KAPA Library Quantification kit. A separate single-read 150-cycle Illumina NextSeq 550 flow cell was used to sequence each immunoSEQ 96-well plate. For the original study's pipeline: The immunoSEQ output contained only junctional sequences without quality scores, so filtering could not match that applied to full-length reads. To assign V/J genes and CDR3, sequences were annotated against IMGT germline references using PyIR, a Python wrapper for IgBLAST v1.9. Reads with weak V/J assignments (E-value above 1e-6), missing CDR3, stop codons, out-of-frame junctions, or ambiguous translated residues were removed. V3J clonotypes were defined as sequences sharing the same inferred V gene, J gene, and CDR3 amino acid sequence. Percentage overlap between repertoires was computed as shared unique clonotypes divided by the size of the smaller repertoire. Repertoire richness was assessed with RTK rarefaction, the Chao1 estimator, and Recon v2.1 estimates of unobserved clonotypes. For all TCRbeta clonotypes obtained by the gDNA method from a few donors, generation probabilities were computed with OLGA. TCRdb's version of the immuneACCESS table is confined to in-frame rearrangements and falls short of the full clone set. An unresolved V gene accounts for under half of the shortfall where checked; the remainder is of unknown origin. That table supplies the V and J calls and clone size; D and trimming were determined from the DNA. The sample includes millions of clones, with 90% to 95% observed a single time. Of the sample, more than 0.1% is held by the ten largest clones.

Healthy HIV-negative adults with no recently reported acute infections or vaccinations were included as donors. All donors were Caucasian adults living in Nashville, Tennessee, USA. CD4+ T cells were enriched by magnetic negative selection, after which naive cells were positively selected on CD45RA and the negative fraction was taken as the memory subset. Blood was collected by leukapheresis, and PBMCs were isolated by Ficoll-Histopaque density gradient centrifugation and then cryopreserved in liquid nitrogen vapor phase. Purity and quantity of every magnetically sorted T cell population were checked by analytical flow cytometry. Genomic DNA was isolated from each sorted fraction and quantified by UV absorbance on a Nanodrop 2000c. Study-wide conclusions, independent of this receptor: Even with the large sequencing depth, rarefaction of the sorted-subset datasets indicated that sequencing was incomplete. Sharing across a handful of donors was observed for approximately 4.6% of naive CD4, 3.5% of naive CD8, 2.3% of memory CD4, and roughly 0.4% of memory CD8 clonotypes. Sampling was restricted to blood, and TCR repertoires in tissues likely differ from the TCR repertoires found in blood. Based on pairwise subsampling, the degree of clonotype sharing among donors was expected to be affected by sequencing depth. Estimated clonotype richness was generally larger for naive than for memory subsets. Compared with non-shared clonotypes, clonotypes shared by all four sorted-subset donors had higher generation probabilities. Because the study included a small number of donors, the genetic and exposure-history diversity represented was limited.

Sequenced: naive CD4+ T cells sorted from blood. What this sample's cell subset or site label stands for: CD45RA+ positively selected. This TCR was sampled from a man younger than 30 in good health.

The CDR3 in this case is CASSGGTSGFTGELFF. The sequence in DNA is TGTGCCAGCAGCGGAGGGACTAGCGGTTTCACCGGGGAGCTGTTTTTT. The rearranged chain carries TRBV9 and TRBJ2-2; 11 bases in the middle match TRBD2. Trimmed from V: 3 bases; trimmed from J: 4 bases; junction bases lacking a gene match: 5. The CDR1 and CDR2 encoded by the germline V gene are SGDLS and YYNGEE. The CDR3 has 16 amino acids, counting the end cysteine and phenylalanine. The entry retains the CDR3 DNA only, 48 bases that are in frame from base 1.